The 9 T cell receptor beta chains below come from one sample, sequenced in a study of blood T cells in healthy people across ages (dated by TCRdb to between 2014 and 2017). Libraries were constructed by 5' RACE. Sequenced on an Illumina HiSeq 2500. A second PCR of about 6 to 11 cycles was performed with a sample-barcoded 5' primer and a J-beta primer mix. In-frame beta chains were kept once TCRdb had trimmed the public reads at Q25 with fastp and called clones with MiXCR. Entries are consolidated by CDR3 protein sequence, retaining the most common genes and DNA. The sample table shows over 600,000 distinct CDR3 sequences, and more than 50% are seen once. The ten largest clonotypes hold 20% to 30% of the sample. The sequenced sample consisted of blood. These TCRs come from a man in his forties in good health.

A few counts support this clonotype. The rearrangement uses TRBV29-1 and TRBJ1-2; 9 bases agree with TRBD1. CDR1 and CDR2 (germline): SQVTM, ANQGSEA. This CDR3 has 13 residues. The junction had 4 bases not matched to a gene; V was cut back by 3 bases and J by 5 bases. CDR3 residues: CSVDGTGSYGYTF. Written as DNA, the CDR3 is TGCAGCGTTGATGGGACAGGGTCGTATGGCTACACCTTC.

The chain employs TRBV10-3 and TRBJ1-5, with D tentatively TRBD1 (5 bases). Germline loops: CDR1 ENHRY, CDR2 SYGVKD. V was cut by 2 bases and J by 0 bases, with 14 bases left in between. The CDR3 runs 17 residues. The CDR3 DNA reads TGTGCCATCAGTGAGCTCGGAGGGGAATATAGCAATCAGCCCCAGCATTTT. Translation: CAISELGGEYSNQPQHF.

The chain links TRBV12-3 or TRBV12-4 to TRBJ2-3; D is unresolved. V was clipped by 4 bases and J by 6 bases, with 8 bases between them. The CDR3 sequence is 12 residues long. As DNA, the CDR3 is TGTGCCAGCAGTTCCTATAAGGATACGCAGTATTTT. Protein sequence: CASSSYKDTQYF.

The chain has TRBV25-1 and TRBJ1-2; 12 bases line up with TRBD1. This CDR3 is 15 amino acids long. Germline V CDR1 and CDR2: MGHDK, SYGVNS. The V gene end was trimmed by 3 bases and the J gene end by 6 bases; junction bases not matched to a gene: 5. CDR3 DNA sequence: TGTGCCAGCAGTGAGGGGACAGGGGGCTTTAATGGCTACACCTTC. Translated: CASSEGTGGFNGYTF.

The rearrangement joins TRBV10-3 to TRBJ2-1, with 8 bases fitting TRBD1. Near its end, the DNA agrees better with TRBJ2-7, so the J call may be wrong. CDR1 is ENHRY and CDR2 is SYGVKD in the germline V gene. The CDR3 runs to 16 residues. CDR3 DNA sequence: TGTGCCATCAGTGAACCCGGGACAGGAGGGGACAATGAGCAGTACTTC. It specifies CAISEPGTGGDNEQYF.

This clonotype was observed a handful of times. The rearrangement uses TRBV9 and TRBJ2-3; 9 nucleotides match TRBD2. Germline assignment: CDR1 SGDLS and CDR2 YYNGEE. This CDR3 has 15 amino acids. V was clipped by 1 base and J by 2 bases; unmatched bases: 2. The CDR3 here is CASSVSGGTTDTQYF. DNA for the CDR3: TGTGCCAGCAGCGTAAGCGGGGGGACCACAGATACGCAGTATTTT.

The chain is built from TRBV20-1 and TRBJ1-1; no firm D call. The germline V gene has CDR1 DFQATT and CDR2 SNEGSKA (reference sequence). The CDR3 spans 12 residues. Trimming took 3 bases from V and 4 from J, leaving 9 bases between them. CDR3 bases: TGCAGTGCTAGGGAGGGCGGCACTGAAGCTTTCTTT. It codes for CSAREGGTEAFF.

The chain is built from TRBV19 and TRBJ2-5; D not resolved. The J call is doubtful: the DNA matches TRBJ2-7 better. This CDR3 contains 14 residues. Per germline, CDR1 LNHDA and CDR2 SQIVND (reference sequence). The chain's CDR3 is CASSRRWAGYEQYF. For the CDR3, the DNA is TGTGCCAGTAGTAGAAGGTGGGCAGGTTACGAGCAGTACTTC.

This clonotype has more than one count but fewer than ten. V and J are TRBV4-3 and TRBJ2-7, with 10 bases aligning to TRBD2. Germline lookup yields CDR1 LGHNA and CDR2 YSLEER. The V and J ends lost 4 bases and 3 bases, in that order; junction bases with no gene match: 6. The CDR3 is 15 amino acids. This chain's CDR3 is CASSRGTSGIYEQYF. The DNA of the CDR3 is TGCGCCAGCAGCCGAGGCACTAGCGGGATCTACGAGCAGTACTTC.